This TCR beta chain was found in a study of T cell repertoires in cytomegalovirus infection. For the study at large: The authors used CMV epitopes that were HLA-C-restricted (recently identified) and HLA-B-restricted (well studied). Indicated by public TCR beta signatures were CMV infection and matching HLA type.

This clonotype was seen a single time. Its antigen is currently unknown. Trimming left V 0 bases short and J 6 bases short, with 13 bases between. The CDR3 contains 15 residues. CDR1 is SGHKS, CDR2 YYEKEE, per germline (reference sequence). TCRdb recomputed calls from the reads with MiXCR, one row per CDR3 protein. The data show 40,000 to 55,000 distinct CDR3 sequences, with around 20% seen just once and 26% held by the top ten. Study results and limitations: Individuals carrying CMV plus the relevant HLA were identified by cumulative frequency of public TCR beta families. CMV-specific HLA-C-restricted TCR beta clonotypes dominated the ex vivo response.

The material was CD8+ T cells from cultured PBMCs, obtained from culture after CMV antigen stimulation. V is TRBV5-5 and J is TRBJ2-1, with a weak D call TRBD2 (5 bases). The origin of this receptor is a human donor in good health (CMV status not recorded). Some clones in this sample may be carry-over from other donors' samples. The CDR3 DNA sequence: TGTGCCAGCAGCTTGGGCCTATCCCGGGGCAATGAGCAGTTCTTC. Translated: CASSLGLSRGNEQFF.